A selection of T cell receptor beta chains follows, all from one sample in a study of CD8 T cells in Susac syndrome. TCRdb independently ran MiXCR on the immunoSEQ multiplex PCR reads; one entry per CDR3 protein. There are about 150,000 distinct CDR3 sequences in the sample; 85% to 95% occur only once, and roughly 0.19% lies in the top ten. The sample consisted of CD8+ T cells from PBMCs. The origin of the receptors is a human donor with multiple sclerosis. Each CDR3 is given with its conserved first and last residue. A D gene is named only where the DNA matches it firmly. Size tells how often a clone was seen (once, few, many) or the class of an expanded clone, and some rows leave it out.

d_call,clone_size,v_call,j_call,cdr3_aa,cdr3_nt
-,-,TRBV7-8,TRBJ1-4,CASSLTGGAGEKLFF,TGTGCCAGCAGCTTAACCGGGGGGGCGGGAGAAAAACTGTTTTTT
TRBD1,-,TRBV4-2,TRBJ2-2,CASSLGQGSTGELFF,TGTGCCAGCAGCCTCGGACAGGGGAGCACCGGGGAGCTGTTTTTT
-,-,TRBV6-5,TRBJ1-1,CASSYSTKNTEAFF,TGTGCCAGCAGTTACTCGACCAAAAACACTGAAGCTTTCTTT
TRBD1,once,TRBV25-1,TRBJ2-7,CASSRTGDFYEQYF,TGTGCCAGCAGTCGGACAGGTGATTTCTACGAGCAGTACTTC
TRBD2,-,TRBV9,TRBJ2-5,CASSDGTSGGPKTQYF,TGTGCCAGCAGCGACGGGACTAGCGGGGGCCCAAAGACCCAGTACTTC
-,-,TRBV6-2/TRBV6-3,TRBJ2-3,CASSSSSLRTQYF,TGTGCCAGCAGTTCAAGTAGTTTAAGAACGCAGTATTTT
-,once,TRBV27,TRBJ2-2,CASSSGDAGELFF,TGTGCCAGCAGTTCGGGAGATGCCGGGGAGCTGTTTTTT
-,-,TRBV4-1,TRBJ1-4,CASSQAGGVREKLFF,TGCGCCAGCAGCCAAGCAGGAGGTGTCCGTGAAAAACTGTTTTTT
-,-,TRBV27,TRBJ2-7,CASRLTAYYEQYF,TGTGCCAGCCGCCTGACAGCCTACTACGAGCAGTACTTC
TRBD2,-,TRBV30,TRBJ2-1,CACSGRGDSYNEQFF,TGTGCCTGCTCGGGGCGGGGGGATTCCTACAATGAGCAGTTCTTC
-,once,TRBV13,TRBJ2-5,CASSLSPYQETQYF,TGTGCCAGCAGCTTAAGTCCGTACCAAGAGACCCAGTACTTC
TRBD1,-,TRBV28,TRBJ2-7,CASSTQGASYEQYF,TGTGCCAGCAGCACACAGGGGGCCTCCTACGAGCAGTACTTC
-,-,TRBV30,TRBJ2-6,CAWSDKKGAGANVLTF,TGTGCCTGGAGTGATAAGAAGGGAGCCGGGGCCAACGTCCTGACTTTC